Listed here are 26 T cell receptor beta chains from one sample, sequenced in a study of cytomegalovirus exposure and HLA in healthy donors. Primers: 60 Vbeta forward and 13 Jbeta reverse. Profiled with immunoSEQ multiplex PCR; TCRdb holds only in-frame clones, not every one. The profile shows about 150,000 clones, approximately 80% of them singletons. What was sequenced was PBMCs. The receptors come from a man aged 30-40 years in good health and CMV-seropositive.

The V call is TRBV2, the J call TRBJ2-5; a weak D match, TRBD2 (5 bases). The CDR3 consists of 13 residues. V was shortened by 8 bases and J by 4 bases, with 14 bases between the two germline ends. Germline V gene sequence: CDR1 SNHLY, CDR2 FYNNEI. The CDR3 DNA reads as TGTGCCAGCCGGCCCCCTGCGGGAGAGACCCAGTACTTC. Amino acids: CASRPPAGETQYF.

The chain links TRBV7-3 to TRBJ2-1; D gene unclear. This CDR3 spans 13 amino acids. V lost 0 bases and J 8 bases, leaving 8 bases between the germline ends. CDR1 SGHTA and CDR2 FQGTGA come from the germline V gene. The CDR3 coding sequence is TGTGCCAGCAGCTTAACGTTCAGGCATGAGCAGTTCTTC. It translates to CASSLTFRHEQFF. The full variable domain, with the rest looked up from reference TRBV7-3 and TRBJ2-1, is GAGVSQTPSNKVTEKGKYVELRCDPISGHTALYWYRQSLGQGPEFLIYFQGTGAADDSGLPNDRFFAVRPEGSVSTLKIQRTERGDSAVYLCASSLTFRHEQFFGPGTRLTVL.

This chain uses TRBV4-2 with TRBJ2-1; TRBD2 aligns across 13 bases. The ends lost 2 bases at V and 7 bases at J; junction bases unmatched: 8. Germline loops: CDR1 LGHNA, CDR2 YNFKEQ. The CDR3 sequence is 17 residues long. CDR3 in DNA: TGTGCCAGCAGCCAAAGACTAGCGGGAGGTCCCGGGAATGAGCAGTTCTTC. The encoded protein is CASSQRLAGGPGNEQFF.

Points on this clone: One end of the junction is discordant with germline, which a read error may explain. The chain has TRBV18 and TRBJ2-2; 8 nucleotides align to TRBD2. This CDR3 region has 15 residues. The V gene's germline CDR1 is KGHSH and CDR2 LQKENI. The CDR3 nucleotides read TGTGCCACCTCAAGCGGGAGTAGAGACACCGGGGAGCTGTTTTTT. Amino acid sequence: CATSSGSRDTGELFF.

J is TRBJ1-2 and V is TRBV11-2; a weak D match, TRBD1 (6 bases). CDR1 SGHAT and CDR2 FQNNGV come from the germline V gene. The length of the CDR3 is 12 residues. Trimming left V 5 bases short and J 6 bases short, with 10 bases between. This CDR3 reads CASSREGDGYTF. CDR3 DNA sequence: TGTGCCAGCAGCCGGGAGGGGGATGGCTACACCTTC.

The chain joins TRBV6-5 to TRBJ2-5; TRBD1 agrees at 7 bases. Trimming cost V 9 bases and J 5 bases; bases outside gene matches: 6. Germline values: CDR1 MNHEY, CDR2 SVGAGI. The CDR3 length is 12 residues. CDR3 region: CASTGDRETQYF. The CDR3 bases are TGTGCCAGTACAGGGGATAGGGAGACCCAGTACTTC.

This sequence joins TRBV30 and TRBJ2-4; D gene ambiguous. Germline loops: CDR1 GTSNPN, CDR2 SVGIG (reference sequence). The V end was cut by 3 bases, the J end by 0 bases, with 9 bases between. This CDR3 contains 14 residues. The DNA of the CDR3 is TGTGCCTGGAGCCCCCAGATAGCCAAAAACATTCAGTACTTC. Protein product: CAWSPQIAKNIQYF.

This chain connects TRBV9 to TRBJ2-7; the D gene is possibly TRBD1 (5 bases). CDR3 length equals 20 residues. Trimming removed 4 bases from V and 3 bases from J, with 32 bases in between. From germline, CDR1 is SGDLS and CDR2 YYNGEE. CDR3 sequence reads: CASSFRRTFIIDRVFYEQYF. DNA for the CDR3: TGTGCCAGCAGCTTCCGAAGGACATTCATTATAGATCGGGTATTCTACGAGCAGTACTTC. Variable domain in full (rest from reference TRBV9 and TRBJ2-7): DSGVTQTPKHLITATGQRVTLRCSPRSGDLSVYWYQQSLDQGLQFLIQYYNGEERAKGNILERFSAQQFPDLHSELNLSSLELGDSALYFCASSFRRTFIIDRVFYEQYFGPGTRLTVT.

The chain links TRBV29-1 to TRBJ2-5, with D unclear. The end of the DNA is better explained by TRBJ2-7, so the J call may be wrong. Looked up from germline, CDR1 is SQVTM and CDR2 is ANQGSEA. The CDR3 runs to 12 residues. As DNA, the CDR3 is TGCAGCGTTGTCGTTTTAACCTACGAGCAGTACTTC. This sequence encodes CSVVVLTYEQYF.

The CDR3: CASRGLLNEKLFF. CDR3 nucleotide sequence: TGTGCCAGCAGGGGACTGCTTAATGAAAAACTGTTTTTT. This chain links TRBV25-1 with TRBJ1-4; D perhaps matches TRBD1 (5 bases). V shed 6 bases and J shed 4 bases, with 9 bases lying between them. The length of the CDR3 is 13 residues. The V gene's germline CDR1 is MGHDK and CDR2 SYGVNS.

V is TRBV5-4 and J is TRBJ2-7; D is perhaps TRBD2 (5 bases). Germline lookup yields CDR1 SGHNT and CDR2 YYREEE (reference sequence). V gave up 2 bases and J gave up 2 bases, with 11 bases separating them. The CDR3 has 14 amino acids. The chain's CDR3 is CASSFSASTYEQYF. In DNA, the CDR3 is TGTGCCAGCAGCTTTTCGGCTAGCACCTACGAGCAGTACTTC.

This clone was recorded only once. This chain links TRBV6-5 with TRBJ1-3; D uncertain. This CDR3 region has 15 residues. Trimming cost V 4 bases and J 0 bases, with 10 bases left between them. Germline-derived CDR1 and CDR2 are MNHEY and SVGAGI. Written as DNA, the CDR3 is TGTGCCAGCAGTTTAGGAGGCTCCTCTGGAAACACCATATATTTT. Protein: CASSLGGSSGNTIYF.

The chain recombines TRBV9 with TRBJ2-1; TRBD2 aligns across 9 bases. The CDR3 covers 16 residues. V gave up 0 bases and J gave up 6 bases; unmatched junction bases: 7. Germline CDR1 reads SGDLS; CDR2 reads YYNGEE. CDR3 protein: CASSVVGTSRFNEQFF. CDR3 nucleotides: TGTGCCAGCAGCGTAGTTGGGACTAGCCGCTTCAATGAGCAGTTCTTC.

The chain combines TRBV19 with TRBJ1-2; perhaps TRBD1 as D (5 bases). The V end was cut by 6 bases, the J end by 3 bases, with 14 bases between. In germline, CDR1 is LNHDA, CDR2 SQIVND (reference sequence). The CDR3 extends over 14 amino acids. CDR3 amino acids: CASRKPGLDYGYTF. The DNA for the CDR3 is TGTGCCAGTAGGAAACCGGGACTGGACTATGGCTACACCTTC.

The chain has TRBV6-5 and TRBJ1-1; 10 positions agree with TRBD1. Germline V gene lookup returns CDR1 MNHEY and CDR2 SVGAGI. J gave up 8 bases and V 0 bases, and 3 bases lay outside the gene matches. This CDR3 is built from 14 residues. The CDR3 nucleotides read TGTGCCAGCAGTTACTCTCGGGGACAGGGGGAAGCTTTCTTT. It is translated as CASSYSRGQGEAFF.

DNA of the CDR3: TGTGCCATCAGTGAAAGGGATGGACTCACCTACGAGCAGTACTTC. Translated, it gives CAISERDGLTYEQYF. The chain combines TRBV10-3 with TRBJ2-5; D is perhaps TRBD2 (5 bases). Judging by the DNA end, TRBJ2-7 fits better; the J call may be wrong. The CDR3 covers 15 residues. The germline V gene has CDR1 ENHRY and CDR2 SYGVKD.

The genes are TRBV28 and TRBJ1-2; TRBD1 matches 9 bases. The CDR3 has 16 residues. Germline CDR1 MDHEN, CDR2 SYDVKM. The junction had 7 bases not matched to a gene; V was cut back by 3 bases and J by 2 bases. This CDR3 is CASSFPRTGVNYGYTF. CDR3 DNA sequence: TGTGCCAGCAGTTTCCCTCGGACAGGGGTGAACTATGGCTACACCTTC.

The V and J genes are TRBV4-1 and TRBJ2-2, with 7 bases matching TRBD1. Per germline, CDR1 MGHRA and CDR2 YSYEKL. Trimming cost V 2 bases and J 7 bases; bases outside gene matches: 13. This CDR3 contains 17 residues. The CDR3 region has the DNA TGCGCCAGCAGCCAACGGGTGGTGACAGGGTGGAACGGGGAGCTGTTTTTT. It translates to CASSQRVVTGWNGELFF.

The CDR3 here is CASTRSGNQNTGELFF. CDR3 sequence (DNA): TGTGCCAGCACCCGTAGCGGGAATCAGAACACCGGGGAGCTGTTTTTT. This chain joins TRBV28 and TRBJ2-2, with 8 bases that match TRBD2. Germline V gene sequence: CDR1 MDHEN, CDR2 SYDVKM. This CDR3 region has 16 residues. V dropped 7 bases and J dropped 1; count of bases not matched to a gene: 8.

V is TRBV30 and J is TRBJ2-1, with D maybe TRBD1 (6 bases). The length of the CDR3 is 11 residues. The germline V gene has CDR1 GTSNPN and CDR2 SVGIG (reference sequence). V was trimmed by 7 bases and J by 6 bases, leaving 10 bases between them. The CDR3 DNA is TGTGCCTACAACAGGGCCAATGAGCAGTTCTTC. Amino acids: CAYNRANEQFF.

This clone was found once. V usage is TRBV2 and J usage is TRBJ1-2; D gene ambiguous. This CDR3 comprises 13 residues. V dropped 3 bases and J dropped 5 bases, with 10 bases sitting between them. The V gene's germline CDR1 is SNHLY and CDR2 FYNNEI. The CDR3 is CASSDEEAYGYTF. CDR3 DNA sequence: TGTGCCAGCAGTGACGAGGAGGCGTATGGCTACACCTTC.

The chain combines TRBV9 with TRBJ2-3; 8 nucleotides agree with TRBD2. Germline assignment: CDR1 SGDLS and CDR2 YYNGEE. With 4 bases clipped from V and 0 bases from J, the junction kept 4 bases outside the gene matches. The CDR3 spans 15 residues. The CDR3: CASSLLAGSTDTQYF. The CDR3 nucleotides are TGTGCCAGCAGCTTGTTAGCGGGGAGCACAGATACGCAGTATTTT. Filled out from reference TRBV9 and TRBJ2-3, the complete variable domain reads DSGVTQTPKHLITATGQRVTLRCSPRSGDLSVYWYQQSLDQGLQFLIQYYNGEERAKGNILERFSAQQFPDLHSELNLSSLELGDSALYFCASSLLAGSTDTQYFGPGTRLTVL.

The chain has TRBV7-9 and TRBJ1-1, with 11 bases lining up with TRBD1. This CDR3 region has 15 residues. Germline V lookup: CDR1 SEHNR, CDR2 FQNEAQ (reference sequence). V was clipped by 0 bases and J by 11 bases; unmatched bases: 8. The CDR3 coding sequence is TGTGCCAGCAGCTTAGCCGGGACAGGGGGTTCTGGGGCTTTCTTT. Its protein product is CASSLAGTGGSGAFF.

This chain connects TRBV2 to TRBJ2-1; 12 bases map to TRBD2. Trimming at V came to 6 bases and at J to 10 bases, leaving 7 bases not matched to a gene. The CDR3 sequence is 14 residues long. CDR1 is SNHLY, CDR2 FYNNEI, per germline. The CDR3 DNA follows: TGTGCCAGCAGGACCCGGACTAGCGGGACGGAGCAGTTCTTC. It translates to CASRTRTSGTEQFF.

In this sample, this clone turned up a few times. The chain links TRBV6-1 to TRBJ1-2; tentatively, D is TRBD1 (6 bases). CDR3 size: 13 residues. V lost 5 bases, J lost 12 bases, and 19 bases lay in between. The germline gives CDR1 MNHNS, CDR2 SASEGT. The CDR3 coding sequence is TGTGCCAGCAGTCACCCAATTTCGGGACAAAACACCTTC. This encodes CASSHPISGQNTF.

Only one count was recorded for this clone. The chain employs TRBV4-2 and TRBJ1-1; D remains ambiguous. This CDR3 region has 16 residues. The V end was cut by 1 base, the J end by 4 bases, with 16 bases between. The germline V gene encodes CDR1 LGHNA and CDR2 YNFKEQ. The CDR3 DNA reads TGTGCCAGCAGCCAAGGATATATCGGGCGGGCCACTGAAGCTTTCTTT. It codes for CASSQGYIGRATEAFF.